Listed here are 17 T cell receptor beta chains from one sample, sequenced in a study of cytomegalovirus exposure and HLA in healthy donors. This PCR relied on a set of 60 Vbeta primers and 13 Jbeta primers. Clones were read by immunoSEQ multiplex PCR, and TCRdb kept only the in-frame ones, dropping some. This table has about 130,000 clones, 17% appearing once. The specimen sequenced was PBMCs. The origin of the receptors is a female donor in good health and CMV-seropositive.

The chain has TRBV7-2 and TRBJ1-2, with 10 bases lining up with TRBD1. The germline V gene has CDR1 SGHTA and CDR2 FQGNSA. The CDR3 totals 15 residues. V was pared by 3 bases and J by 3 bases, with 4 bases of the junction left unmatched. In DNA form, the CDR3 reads TGTGCCAGCAGCTTGGGACAGGGGTCTTACTATGGCTACACCTTC. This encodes CASSLGQGSYYGYTF.

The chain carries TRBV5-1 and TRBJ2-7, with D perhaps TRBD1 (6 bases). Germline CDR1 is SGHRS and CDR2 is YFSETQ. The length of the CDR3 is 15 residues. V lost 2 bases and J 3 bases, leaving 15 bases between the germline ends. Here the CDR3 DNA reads TGCGCCAGCAGCTTTATAGGACAGAGGAACTACGAGCAGTACTTC. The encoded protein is CASSFIGQRNYEQYF.

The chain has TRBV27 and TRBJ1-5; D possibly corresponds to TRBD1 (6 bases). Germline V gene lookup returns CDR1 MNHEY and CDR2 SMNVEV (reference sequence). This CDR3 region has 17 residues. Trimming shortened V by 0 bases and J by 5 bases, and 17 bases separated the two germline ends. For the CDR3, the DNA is TGTGCCAGCAGTTTATCCGTCAGGGGAGGGACTCATCAGCCCCAGCATTTT. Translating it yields CASSLSVRGGTHQPQHF.

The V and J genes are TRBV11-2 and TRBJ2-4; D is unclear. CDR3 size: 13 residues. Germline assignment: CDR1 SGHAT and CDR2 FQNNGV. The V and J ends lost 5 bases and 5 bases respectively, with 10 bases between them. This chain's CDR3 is CASSPNLENIQYF. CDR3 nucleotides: TGTGCCAGCAGCCCCAACCTAGAAAACATTCAGTACTTC.

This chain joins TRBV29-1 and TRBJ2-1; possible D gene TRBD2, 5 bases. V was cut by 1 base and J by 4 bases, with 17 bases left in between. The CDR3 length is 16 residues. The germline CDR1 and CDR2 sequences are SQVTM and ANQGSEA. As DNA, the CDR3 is TGCAGCGTTGAAGGCTCCCGAGGGAGTTCTTACAATGAGCAGTTCTTC. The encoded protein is CSVEGSRGSSYNEQFF.

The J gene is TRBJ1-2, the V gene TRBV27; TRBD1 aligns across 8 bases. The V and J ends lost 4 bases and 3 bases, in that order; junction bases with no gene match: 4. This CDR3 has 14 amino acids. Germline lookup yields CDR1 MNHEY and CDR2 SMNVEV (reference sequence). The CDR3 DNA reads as TGTGCCAGCAGTTCGACAGGGGACGACTATGGCTACACCTTC. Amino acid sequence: CASSSTGDDYGYTF.

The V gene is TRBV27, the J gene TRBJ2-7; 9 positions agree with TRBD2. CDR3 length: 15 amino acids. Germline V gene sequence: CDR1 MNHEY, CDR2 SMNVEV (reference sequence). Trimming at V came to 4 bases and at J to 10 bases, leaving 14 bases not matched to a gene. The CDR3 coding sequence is TGTGCCAGCAGTTCGTTAGGCGGGGGGGAGTTTGAACAGTACTTC. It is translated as CASSSLGGGEFEQYF.

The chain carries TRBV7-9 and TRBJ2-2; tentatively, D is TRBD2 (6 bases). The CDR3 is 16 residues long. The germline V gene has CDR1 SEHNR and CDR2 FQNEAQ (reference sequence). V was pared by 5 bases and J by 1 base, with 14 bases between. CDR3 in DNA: TGTGCCAGCAGCCCCCCATGGCGGGGGAACACCGGGGAGCTGTTTTTT. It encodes CASSPPWRGNTGELFF.

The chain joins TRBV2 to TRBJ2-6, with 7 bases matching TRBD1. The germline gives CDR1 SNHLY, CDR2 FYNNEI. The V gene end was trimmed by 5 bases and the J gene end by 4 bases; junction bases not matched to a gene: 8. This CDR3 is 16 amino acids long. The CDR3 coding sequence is TGTGCCAGCAGTCCACAGGGGTCGTCCGGGGCCAACGTCCTGACTTTC. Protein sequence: CASSPQGSSGANVLTF.

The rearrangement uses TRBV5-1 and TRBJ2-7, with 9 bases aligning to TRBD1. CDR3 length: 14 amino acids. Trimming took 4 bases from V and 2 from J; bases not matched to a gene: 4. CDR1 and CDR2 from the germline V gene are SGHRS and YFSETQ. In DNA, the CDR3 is TGCGCCAGCAGCCGGGACAGGGATCCCTACGAGCAGTACTTC. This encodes CASSRDRDPYEQYF.

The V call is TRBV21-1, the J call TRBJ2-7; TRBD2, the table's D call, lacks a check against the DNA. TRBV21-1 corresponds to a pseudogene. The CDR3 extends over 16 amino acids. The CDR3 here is CASSPLTSGQTYEQYF. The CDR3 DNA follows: TGTGCCAGCAGCCCGTTGACTAGCGGGCAGACCTACGAGCAGTACTTC.

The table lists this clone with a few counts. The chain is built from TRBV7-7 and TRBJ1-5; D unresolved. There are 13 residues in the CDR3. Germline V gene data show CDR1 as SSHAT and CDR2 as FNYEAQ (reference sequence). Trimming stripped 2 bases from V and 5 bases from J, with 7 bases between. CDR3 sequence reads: CASSLSEDQPQHF. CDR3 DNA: TGTGCCAGCAGCTTATCGGAGGATCAGCCCCAGCATTTT. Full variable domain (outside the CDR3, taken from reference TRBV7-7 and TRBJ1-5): GAGVSQSPRYKVTKRGQDVTLRCDPISSHATLYWYQQALGQGPEFLTYFNYEAQPDKSGLPSDRFSAERPEGSISTLTIQRTEQRDSAMYRCASSLSEDQPQHFGDGTRLSIL.

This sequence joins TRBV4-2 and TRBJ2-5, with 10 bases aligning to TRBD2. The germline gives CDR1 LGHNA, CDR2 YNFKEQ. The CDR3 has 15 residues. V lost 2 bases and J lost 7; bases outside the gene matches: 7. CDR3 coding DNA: TGTGCCAGCAGCCAAAAGCGGGAGGGCCTTCGGACCCAGTACTTC. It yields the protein CASSQKREGLRTQYF.

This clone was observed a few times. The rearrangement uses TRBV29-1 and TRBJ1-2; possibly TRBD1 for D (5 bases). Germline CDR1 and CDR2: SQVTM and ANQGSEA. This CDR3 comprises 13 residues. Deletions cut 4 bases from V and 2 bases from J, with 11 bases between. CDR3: CSVGGSGNYGYTF. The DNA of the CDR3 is TGCAGCGTTGGTGGGTCAGGGAACTATGGCTACACCTTC. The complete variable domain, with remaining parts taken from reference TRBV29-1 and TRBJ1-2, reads SAVISQKPSRDICQRGTSLTIQCQVDSQVTMMFWYRQQPGQSLTLIATANQGSEATYESGFVIDKFPISRPNLTFSTLTVSNMSPEDSSIYLCSVGGSGNYGYTFGSGTRLTVV.

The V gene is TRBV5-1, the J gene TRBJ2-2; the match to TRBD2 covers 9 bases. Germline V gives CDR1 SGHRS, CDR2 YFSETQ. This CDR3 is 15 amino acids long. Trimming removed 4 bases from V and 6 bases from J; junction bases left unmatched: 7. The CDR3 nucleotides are TGCGCCAGCAGCGGTGGGCTAGCGGGGTCCGGGGAGCTGTTTTTT. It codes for CASSGGLAGSGELFF.

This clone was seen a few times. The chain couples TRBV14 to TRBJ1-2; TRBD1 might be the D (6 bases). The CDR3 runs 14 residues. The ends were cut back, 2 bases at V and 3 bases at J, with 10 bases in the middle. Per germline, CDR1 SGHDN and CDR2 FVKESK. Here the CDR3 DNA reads TGTGCCAGCAGCCAAACGACAGGCCACTATGGCTACACCTTC. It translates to CASSQTTGHYGYTF.

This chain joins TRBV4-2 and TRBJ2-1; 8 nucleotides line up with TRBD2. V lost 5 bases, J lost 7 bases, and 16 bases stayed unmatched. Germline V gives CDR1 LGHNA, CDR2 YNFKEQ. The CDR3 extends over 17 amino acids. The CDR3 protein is CASSLSRLGVAGNEQFF. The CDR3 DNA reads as TGTGCCAGCAGCTTATCTCGATTGGGGGTAGCGGGAAATGAGCAGTTCTTC.